This TCR beta chain was profiled in a study of blood T cells in healthy people across ages. Study as a whole: There was about one barcoded beta molecule captured by template switching per two T cells.

For the second PCR, which ran for roughly 6 to 11 cycles, a sample-barcoded 5' primer and a J-beta primer mix were used. TCRdb redid the calling of the 5' RACE reads with MiXCR, one entry per CDR3 protein. The repertoire has more than 800,000 distinct CDR3 sequences, 25% to 30% of them found once; the top ten carry approximately 15%. The clonotype originates from a woman older than 75 in good health. The sample taken for sequencing was blood.

DNA of the CDR3: TGTGCCAGCAGCTTTAACAGGGTACGAGAGACCCAGTACTTC. Translated, it gives CASSFNRVRETQYF. The V and J genes are TRBV7-2 and TRBJ2-7, with TRBD1 as a possible D gene (6 bases). The end of the DNA is better explained by TRBJ2-5, so the J call may be wrong. The CDR3 covers 14 residues. CDR1 SGHTA and CDR2 FQGNSA come from the germline V gene.